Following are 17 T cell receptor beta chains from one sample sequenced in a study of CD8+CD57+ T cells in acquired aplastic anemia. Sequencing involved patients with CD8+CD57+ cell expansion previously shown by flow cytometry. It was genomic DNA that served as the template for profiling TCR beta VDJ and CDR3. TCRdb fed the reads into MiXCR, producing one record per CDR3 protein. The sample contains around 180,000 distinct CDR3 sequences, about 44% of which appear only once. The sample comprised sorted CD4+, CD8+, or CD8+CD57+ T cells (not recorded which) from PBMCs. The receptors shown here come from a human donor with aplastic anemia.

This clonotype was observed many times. The DNA for the CDR3 is TGTGCCAGCAGTGAGCCCGATAACTACGAGCAGTACTTC. This encodes CASSEPDNYEQYF. The J gene is TRBJ2-7, the V gene TRBV6-1; D is undetermined. Looked up from germline, CDR1 is MNHNS and CDR2 is SASEGT. The CDR3 runs to 13 residues. The V end lost 3 bases, the J end lost 3 bases, and 9 bases lay between the germline ends.

This CDR3 reads CASADIEFNQPQHF. Here the CDR3 DNA reads TGTGCCAGCGCGGACATCGAGTTCAATCAGCCCCAGCATTTT. The V and J genes are TRBV19 and TRBJ1-5, with a possible D match to TRBD1 (5 bases). CDR1 LNHDA and CDR2 SQIVND come from the germline V gene (reference sequence). The V gene lost 9 bases and the J gene lost 3 bases, with 15 bases spanning the gap. CDR3 length: 14 amino acids.

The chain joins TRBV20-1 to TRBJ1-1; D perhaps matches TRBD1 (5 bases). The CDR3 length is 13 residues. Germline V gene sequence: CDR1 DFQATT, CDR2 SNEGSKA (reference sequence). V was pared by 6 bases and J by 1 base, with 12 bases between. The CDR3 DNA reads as TGCAGTGCGATCCGGGACCAGAACACTGAAGCTTTCTTT. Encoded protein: CSAIRDQNTEAFF.

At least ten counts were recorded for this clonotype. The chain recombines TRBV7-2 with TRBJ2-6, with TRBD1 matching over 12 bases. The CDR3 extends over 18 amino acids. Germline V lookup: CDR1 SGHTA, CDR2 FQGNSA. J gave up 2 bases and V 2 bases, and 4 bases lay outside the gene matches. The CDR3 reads CASSLSGQGAAGANVLTF. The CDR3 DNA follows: TGTGCCAGCAGCTTATCGGGACAGGGGGCGGCTGGGGCCAACGTCCTGACTTTC.

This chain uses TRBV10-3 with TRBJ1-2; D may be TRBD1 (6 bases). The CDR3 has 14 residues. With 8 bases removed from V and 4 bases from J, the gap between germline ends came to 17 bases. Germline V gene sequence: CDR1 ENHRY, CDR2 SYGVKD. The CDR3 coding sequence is TGTGCCATCCTAGAACCAGGACAGTCCTATGGCTACACCTTC. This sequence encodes CAILEPGQSYGYTF.

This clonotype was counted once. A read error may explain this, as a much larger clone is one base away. The CDR3 is CTSSIGSGRYGKNIQYF. CDR3 nucleotides: TGTACCAGTAGTATCGGTTCAGGGAGGTATGGCAAAAACATTCAGTACTTC. V gene TRBV19 combines with J gene TRBJ2-4; perhaps TRBD2 as D (6 bases). Per germline, CDR1 LNHDA and CDR2 SQIVND (reference sequence). This CDR3 contains 17 residues.

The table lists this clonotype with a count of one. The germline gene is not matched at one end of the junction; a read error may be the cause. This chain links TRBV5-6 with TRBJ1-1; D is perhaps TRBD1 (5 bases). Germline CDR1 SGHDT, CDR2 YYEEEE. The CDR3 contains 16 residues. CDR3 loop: CASSLELGRERAEAYF. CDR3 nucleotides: TGTGCCAGCAGCTTGGAGCTGGGGCGCGAGAGGGCTGAAGCTTACTTT.

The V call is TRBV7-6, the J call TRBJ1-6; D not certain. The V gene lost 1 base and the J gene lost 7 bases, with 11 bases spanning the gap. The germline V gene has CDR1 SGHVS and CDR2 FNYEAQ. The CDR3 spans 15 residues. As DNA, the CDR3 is TGTGCCAGCAGCTTAGGGAGGGAGAGCAATTCACCCCTCCACTTT. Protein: CASSLGRESNSPLHF.

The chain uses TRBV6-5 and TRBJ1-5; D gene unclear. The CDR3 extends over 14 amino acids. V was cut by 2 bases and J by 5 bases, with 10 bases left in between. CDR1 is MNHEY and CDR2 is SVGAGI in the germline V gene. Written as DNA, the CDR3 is TGTGCCAGCAGTTACGGAGGGAGGCATCAGCCCCAGCATTTT. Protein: CASSYGGRHQPQHF.

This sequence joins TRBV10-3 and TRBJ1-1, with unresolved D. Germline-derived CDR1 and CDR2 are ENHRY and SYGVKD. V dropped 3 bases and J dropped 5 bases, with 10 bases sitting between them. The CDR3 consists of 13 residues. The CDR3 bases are TGTGCCATCAGTGAATCCCTACTAACTGAAGCTTTCTTT. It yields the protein CAISESLLTEAFF.

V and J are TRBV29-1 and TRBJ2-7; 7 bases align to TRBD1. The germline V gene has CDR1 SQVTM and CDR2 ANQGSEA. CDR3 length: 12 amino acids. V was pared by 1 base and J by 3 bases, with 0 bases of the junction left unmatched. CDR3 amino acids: CSVEAGGYEQYF. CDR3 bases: TGCAGCGTTGAAGCAGGGGGCTACGAGCAGTACTTC.

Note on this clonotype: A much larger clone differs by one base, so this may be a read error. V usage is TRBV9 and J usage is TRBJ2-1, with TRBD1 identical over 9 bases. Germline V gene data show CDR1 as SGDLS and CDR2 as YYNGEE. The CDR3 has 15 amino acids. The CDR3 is CASSVGDRVRNERFF. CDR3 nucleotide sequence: TGTGCCAGCAGCGTAGGGGACAGGGTGAGGAATGAGCGGTTCTTC.

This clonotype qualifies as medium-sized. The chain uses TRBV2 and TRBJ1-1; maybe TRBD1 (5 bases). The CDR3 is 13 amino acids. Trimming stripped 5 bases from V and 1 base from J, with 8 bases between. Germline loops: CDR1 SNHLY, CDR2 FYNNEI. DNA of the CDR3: TGTGCCAGCAGTAAGGACAAGAACACTGAAGCTTTCTTT. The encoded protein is CASSKDKNTEAFF.

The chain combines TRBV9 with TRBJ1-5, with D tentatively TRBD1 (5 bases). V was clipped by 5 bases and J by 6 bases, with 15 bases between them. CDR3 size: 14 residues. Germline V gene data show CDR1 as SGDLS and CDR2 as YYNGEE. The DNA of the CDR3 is TGTGCCAGCAGGACAGAGAGAGTGGGTCAGCCCCAGCATTTT. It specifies CASRTERVGQPQHF.

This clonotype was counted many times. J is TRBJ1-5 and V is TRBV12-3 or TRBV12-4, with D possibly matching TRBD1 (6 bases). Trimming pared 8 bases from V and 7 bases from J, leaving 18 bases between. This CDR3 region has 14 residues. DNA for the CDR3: TGTGCCAGCTTGAGGGGGGGAGGTCCACAGCCCCAGCATTTT. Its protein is CASLRGGGPQPQHF.

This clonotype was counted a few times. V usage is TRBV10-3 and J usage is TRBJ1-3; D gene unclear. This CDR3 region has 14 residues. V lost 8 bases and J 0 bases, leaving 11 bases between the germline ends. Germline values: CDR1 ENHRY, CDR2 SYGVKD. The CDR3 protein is CAIRGGASGNTIYF. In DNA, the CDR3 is TGTGCCATCCGAGGCGGTGCCTCTGGAAACACCATATATTTT.

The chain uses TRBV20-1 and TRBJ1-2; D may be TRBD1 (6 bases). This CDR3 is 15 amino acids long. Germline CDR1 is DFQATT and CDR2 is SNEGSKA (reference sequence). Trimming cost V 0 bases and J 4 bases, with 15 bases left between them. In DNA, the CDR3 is TGCAGTGCTAGAGATCGCAACAGGGTCCCCTATGGCTACACCTTC. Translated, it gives CSARDRNRVPYGYTF.